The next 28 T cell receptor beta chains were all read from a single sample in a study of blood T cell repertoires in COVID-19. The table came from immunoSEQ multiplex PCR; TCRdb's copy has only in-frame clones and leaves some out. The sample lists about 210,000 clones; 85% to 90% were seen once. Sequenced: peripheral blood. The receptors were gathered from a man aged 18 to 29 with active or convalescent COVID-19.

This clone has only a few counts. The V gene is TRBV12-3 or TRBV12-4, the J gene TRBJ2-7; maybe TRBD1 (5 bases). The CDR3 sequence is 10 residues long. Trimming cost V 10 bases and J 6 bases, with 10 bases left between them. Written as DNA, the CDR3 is TGTGCCAATTTGCAGGGCGAGCAGTACTTC. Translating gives CANLQGEQYF.

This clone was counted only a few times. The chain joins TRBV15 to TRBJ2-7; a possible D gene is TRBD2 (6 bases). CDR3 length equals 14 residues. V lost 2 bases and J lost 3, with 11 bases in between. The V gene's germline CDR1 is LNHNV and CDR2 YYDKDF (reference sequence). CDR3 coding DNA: TGTGCCACCAGCAGAATAGGGACTTTCTACGAGCAGTACTTC. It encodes CATSRIGTFYEQYF. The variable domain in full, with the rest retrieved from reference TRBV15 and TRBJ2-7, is DAMVIQNPRYQVTQFGKPVTLSCSQTLNHNVMYWYQQKSSQAPKLLFHYYDKDFNNEADTPDNFQSRRPNTSFCFLDIRSPGLGDTAMYLCATSRIGTFYEQYFGPGTRLTVT.

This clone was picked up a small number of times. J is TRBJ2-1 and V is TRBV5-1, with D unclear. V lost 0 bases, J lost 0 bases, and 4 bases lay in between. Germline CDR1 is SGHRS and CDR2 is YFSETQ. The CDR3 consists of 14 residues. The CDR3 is CASSLAVSYNEQFF. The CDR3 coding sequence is TGCGCCAGCAGCTTGGCGGTCTCCTACAATGAGCAGTTCTTC.

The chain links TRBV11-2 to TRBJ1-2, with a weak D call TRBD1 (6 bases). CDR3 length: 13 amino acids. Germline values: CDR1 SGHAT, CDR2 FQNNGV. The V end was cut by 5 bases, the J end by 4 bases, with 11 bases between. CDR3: CASSREGGYGYTF. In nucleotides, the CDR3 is TGTGCCAGCAGCCGGGAGGGGGGCTATGGCTACACCTTC.

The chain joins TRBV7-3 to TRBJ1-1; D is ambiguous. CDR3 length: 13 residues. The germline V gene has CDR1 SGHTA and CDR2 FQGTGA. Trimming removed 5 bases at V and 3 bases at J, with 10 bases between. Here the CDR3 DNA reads TGTGCCAGCAGCCTAAACGGGGACACTGAAGCTTTCTTT. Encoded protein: CASSLNGDTEAFF.

CDR3 sequence reads: CASSYSGRDTGELFF. The DNA of the CDR3 is TGTGCCAGCAGCTATAGCGGGAGGGACACCGGGGAGCTGTTTTTT. The chain couples TRBV3-1 (or the pseudogene TRBV3-2) to TRBJ2-2; 11 bases match TRBD2. CDR1 is LGHDT, CDR2 YNNKEL, per germline (reference sequence). With 5 bases clipped from V and 3 bases from J, the junction kept 2 bases outside the gene matches. The CDR3 is 15 residues long.

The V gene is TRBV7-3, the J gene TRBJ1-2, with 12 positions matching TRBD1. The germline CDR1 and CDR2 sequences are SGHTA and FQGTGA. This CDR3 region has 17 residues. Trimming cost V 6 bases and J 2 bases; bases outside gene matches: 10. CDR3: CASRLSGTGGENYGYTF. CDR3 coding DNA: TGTGCCAGCAGGTTATCCGGGACAGGGGGCGAAAACTATGGCTACACCTTC.

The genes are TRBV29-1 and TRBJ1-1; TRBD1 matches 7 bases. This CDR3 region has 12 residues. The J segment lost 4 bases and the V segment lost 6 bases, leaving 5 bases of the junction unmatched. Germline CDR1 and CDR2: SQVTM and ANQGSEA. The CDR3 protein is CSVGTEGTEAFF. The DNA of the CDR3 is TGCAGCGTGGGGACAGAGGGCACTGAAGCTTTCTTT.

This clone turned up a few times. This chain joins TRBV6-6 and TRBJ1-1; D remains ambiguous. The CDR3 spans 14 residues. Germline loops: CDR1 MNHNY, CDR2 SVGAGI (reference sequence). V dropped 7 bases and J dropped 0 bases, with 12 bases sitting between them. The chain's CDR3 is CASTPVRMNTEAFF. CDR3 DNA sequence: TGTGCCAGCACCCCGGTGAGAATGAACACTGAAGCTTTCTTT.

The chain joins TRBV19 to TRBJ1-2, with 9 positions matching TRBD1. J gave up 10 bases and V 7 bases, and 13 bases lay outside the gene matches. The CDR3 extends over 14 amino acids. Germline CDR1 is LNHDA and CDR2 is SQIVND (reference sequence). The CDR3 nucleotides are TGTGCCAGTAAGCAAGATAACAGGGGGCTTGACTACACCTTC. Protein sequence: CASKQDNRGLDYTF.

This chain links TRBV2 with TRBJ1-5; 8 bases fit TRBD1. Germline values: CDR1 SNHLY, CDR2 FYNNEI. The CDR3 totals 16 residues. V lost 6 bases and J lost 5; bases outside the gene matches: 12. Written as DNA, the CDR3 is TGTGCCAGCAGGGCGTCACAGGGGGTTGGTTATCAGCCCCAGCATTTT. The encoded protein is CASRASQGVGYQPQHF.

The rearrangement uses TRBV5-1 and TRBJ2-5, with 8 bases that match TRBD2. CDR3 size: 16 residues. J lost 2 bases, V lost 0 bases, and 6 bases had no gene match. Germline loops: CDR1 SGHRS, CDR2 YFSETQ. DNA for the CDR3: TGCGCCAGCAGCTTGGTCGGGGGGGCCCTTCAAGAGACCCAGTACTTC. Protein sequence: CASSLVGGALQETQYF.

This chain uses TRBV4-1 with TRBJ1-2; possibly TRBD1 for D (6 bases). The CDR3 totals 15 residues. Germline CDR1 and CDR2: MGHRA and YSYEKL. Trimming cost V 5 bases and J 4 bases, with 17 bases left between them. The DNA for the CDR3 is TGCGCCAGCAGCTACAGGAGGGGGGGCGGCTATGGCTACACCTTC. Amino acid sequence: CASSYRRGGGYGYTF.

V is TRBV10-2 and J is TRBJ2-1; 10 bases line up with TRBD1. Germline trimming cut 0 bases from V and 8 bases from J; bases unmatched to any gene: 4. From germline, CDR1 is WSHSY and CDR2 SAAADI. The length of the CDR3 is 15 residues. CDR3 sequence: CASSESDRGFDEQFF. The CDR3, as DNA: TGCGCCAGCAGTGAGTCGGACAGGGGGTTCGATGAGCAGTTCTTC.

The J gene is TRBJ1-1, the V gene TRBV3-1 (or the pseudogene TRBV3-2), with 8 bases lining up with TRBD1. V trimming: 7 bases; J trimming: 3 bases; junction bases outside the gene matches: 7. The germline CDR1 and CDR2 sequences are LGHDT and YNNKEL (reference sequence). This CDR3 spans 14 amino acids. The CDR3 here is CASTRQGRDTEAFF. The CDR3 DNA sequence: TGTGCCAGCACCCGACAGGGGAGAGACACTGAAGCTTTCTTT.

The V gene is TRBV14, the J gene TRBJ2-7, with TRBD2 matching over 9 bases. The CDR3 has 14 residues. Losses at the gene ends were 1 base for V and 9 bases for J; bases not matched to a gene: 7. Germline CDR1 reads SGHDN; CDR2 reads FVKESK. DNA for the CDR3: TGTGCCAGCAGCCAAGCAGTAGCGGGAGTCGTGCAGTACTTC. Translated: CASSQAVAGVVQYF.

CDR3 amino acids: CSVKRNSGNTIYF. The CDR3 DNA follows: TGCAGCGTCAAGCGTAACTCTGGAAACACCATATATTTT. The chain has TRBV29-1 and TRBJ1-3; D ambiguous. CDR3 length: 13 residues. Germline CDR1 and CDR2: SQVTM and ANQGSEA. V lost 6 bases, J lost 0 bases, and 9 bases lay in between.

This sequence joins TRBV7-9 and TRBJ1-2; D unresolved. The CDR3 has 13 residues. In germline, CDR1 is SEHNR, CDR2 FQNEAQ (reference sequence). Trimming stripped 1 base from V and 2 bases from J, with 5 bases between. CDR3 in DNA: TGTGCCAGCAGCTTAGACGGGAACTATGGCTACACCTTC. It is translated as CASSLDGNYGYTF.

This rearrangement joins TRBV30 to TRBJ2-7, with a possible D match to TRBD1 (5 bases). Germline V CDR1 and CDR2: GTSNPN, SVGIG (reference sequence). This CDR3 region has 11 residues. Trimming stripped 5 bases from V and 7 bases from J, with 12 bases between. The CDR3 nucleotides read TGTGCCTGGGGGGCCCACAGTGAGCAGTACTTC. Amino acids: CAWGAHSEQYF. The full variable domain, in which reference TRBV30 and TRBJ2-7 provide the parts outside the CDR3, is SQTIHQWPATLVQPVGSPLSLECTVEGTSNPNLYWYRQAAGRGLQLLFYSVGIGQISSEVPQNLSASRPQDRQFILSSKKLLLSDSGFYLCAWGAHSEQYFGPGTRLTVT.

The CDR3 DNA is TGTGCCAGCAGATATCGACAGGGCGGCACTGAAGCTTTCTTT. Translation gives CASRYRQGGTEAFF. V and J are TRBV13 and TRBJ1-1, with TRBD1 matching over 7 bases. This CDR3 has 14 residues. V lost 6 bases to trimming and J lost 4 bases; unmatched junction nucleotides: 8. Germline values: CDR1 PRHDT, CDR2 FYEKMQ (reference sequence).

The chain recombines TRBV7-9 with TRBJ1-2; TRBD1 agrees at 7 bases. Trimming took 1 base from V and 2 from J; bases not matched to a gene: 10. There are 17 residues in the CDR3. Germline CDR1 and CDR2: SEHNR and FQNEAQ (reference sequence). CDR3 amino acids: CASSLGRDRVSNYGYTF. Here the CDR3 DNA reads TGTGCCAGCAGCTTAGGCCGGGACAGAGTGTCAAACTATGGCTACACCTTC.

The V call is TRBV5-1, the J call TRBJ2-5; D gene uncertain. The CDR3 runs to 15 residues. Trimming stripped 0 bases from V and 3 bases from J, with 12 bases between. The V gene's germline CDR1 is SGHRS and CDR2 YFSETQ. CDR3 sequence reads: CASSLGSGEEETQYF. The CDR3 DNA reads TGCGCCAGCAGCTTGGGATCCGGAGAAGAAGAGACCCAGTACTTC.

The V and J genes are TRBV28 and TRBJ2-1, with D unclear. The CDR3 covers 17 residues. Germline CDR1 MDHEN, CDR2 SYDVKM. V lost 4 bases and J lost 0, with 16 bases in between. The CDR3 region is CASSSLDGLSSYNEQFF. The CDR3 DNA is TGTGCCAGCAGTTCCCTAGATGGTCTTAGCTCCTACAATGAGCAGTTCTTC.

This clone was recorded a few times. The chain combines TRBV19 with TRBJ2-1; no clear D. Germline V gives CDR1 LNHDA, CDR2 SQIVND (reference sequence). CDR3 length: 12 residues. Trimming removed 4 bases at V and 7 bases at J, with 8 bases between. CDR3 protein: CASSNKLNEQFF. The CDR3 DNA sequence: TGTGCCAGTAGTAACAAGTTAAATGAGCAGTTCTTC.

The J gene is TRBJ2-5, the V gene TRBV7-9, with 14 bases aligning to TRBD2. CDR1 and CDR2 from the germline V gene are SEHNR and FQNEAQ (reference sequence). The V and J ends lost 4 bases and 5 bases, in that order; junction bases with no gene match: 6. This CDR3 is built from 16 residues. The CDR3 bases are TGTGCCAGCAGCTCAGGGACTAGCGGGGGTCGGGAGACCCAGTACTTC. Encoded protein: CASSSGTSGGRETQYF.

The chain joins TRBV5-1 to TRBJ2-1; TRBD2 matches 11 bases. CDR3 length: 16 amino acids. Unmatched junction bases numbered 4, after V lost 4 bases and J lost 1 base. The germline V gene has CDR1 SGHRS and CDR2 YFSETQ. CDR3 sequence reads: CASSPGLAESYNEQFF. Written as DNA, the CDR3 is TGCGCCAGCAGCCCGGGACTAGCGGAGTCCTACAATGAGCAGTTCTTC.

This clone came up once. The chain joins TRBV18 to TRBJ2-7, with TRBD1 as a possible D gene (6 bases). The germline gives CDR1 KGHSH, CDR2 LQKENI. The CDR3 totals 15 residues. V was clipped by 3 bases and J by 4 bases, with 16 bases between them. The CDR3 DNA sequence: TGTGCCAGCTCACCCCTCCGAGGGGGTGCGTACGAGCAGTACTTC. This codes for CASSPLRGGAYEQYF.

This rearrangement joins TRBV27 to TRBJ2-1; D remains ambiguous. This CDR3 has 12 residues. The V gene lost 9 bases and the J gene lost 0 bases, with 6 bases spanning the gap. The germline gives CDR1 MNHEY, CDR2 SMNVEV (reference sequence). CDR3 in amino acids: CASLSSYNEQFF. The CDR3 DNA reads TGTGCCAGTCTGAGCTCCTACAATGAGCAGTTCTTC.